This T cell receptor beta chain was identified in a study of T cell repertoires in cytomegalovirus infection. Study findings and constraints: Dominating the ex vivo response were TCR beta clonotypes that were CMV-specific and HLA-C-restricted.

The CDR3 spans 16 residues. Trimming left V 4 bases short and J 7 bases short, with 26 bases between. Germline CDR1 and CDR2: SQVTM and ANQGSEA. TCRdb fed the reads into MiXCR, producing one record per CDR3 protein. The table records about 240,000 distinct CDR3 sequences, about 7% of them present only once. In this sample, this clonotype turned up many times. Its antigen is currently unknown. This chain uses TRBV29-1 with TRBJ2-7, with a possible D match to TRBD1 (5 bases). This receptor was obtained from a human donor in good health (CMV status not recorded). Some clones in this sample may be carry-over from other donors' samples. Material for sequencing was PBMCs. CDR3 residues: CSVGGSSEHFPGEQYF. CDR3 in DNA: TGCAGCGTTGGGGGCTCGTCCGAACATTTTCCCGGGGAGCAGTACTTC.